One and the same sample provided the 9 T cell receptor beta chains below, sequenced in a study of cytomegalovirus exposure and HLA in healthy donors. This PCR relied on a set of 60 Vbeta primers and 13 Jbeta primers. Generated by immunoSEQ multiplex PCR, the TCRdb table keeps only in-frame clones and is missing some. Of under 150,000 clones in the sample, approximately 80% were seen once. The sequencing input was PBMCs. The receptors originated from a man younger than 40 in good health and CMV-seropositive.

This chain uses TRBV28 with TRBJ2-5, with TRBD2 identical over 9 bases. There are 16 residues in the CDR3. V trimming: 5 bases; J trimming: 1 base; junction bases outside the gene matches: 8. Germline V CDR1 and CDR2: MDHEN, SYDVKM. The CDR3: CASSPGGRGGQETQYF. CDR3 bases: TGTGCCAGCAGTCCCGGGGGGCGGGGGGGCCAAGAGACCCAGTACTTC.

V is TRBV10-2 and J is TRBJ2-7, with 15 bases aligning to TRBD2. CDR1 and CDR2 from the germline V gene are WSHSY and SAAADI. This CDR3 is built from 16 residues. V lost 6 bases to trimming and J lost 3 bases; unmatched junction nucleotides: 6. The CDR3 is CASRPGLAGGLYEQYF. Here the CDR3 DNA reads TGCGCCAGCAGGCCAGGACTAGCGGGGGGGCTCTACGAGCAGTACTTC.

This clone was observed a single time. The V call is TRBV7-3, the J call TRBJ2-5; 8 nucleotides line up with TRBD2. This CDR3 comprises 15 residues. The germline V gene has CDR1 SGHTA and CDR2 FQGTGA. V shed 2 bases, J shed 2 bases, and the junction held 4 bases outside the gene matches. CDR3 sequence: CASSLRGGHQETQYF. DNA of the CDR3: TGTGCCAGCAGCTTACGCGGGGGGCATCAAGAGACCCAGTACTTC.

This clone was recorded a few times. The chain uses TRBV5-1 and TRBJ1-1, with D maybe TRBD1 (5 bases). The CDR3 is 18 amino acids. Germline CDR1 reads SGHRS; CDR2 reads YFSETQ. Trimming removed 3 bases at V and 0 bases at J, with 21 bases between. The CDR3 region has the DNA TGCGCCAGCAGCTACGGTCGAGTCAGGGAGGTTATGAACACTGAAGCTTTCTTT. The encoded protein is CASSYGRVREVMNTEAFF.

The CDR3 region has the DNA TGTGCCAGCAGTCCCTGGGGCGGCGGGGGGCCCTACGAGCAGTACTTC. This gives the protein CASSPWGGGGPYEQYF. This chain joins TRBV27 and TRBJ2-7; 8 nucleotides line up with TRBD2. Germline loops: CDR1 MNHEY, CDR2 SMNVEV (reference sequence). With 5 bases clipped from V and 2 bases from J, the junction kept 11 bases outside the gene matches. The CDR3 extends over 16 amino acids.

The CDR3 nucleotides read TGTGCCAGCAGTGAATTTGGGCTAGCGGACTACAATGAGCAGTTCTTC. This sequence encodes CASSEFGLADYNEQFF. This rearrangement joins TRBV6-1 to TRBJ2-1; 7 bases line up with TRBD2. The ends lost 2 bases at V and 3 bases at J; junction bases unmatched: 7. Germline-derived CDR1 and CDR2 are MNHNS and SASEGT. CDR3 size: 16 residues.

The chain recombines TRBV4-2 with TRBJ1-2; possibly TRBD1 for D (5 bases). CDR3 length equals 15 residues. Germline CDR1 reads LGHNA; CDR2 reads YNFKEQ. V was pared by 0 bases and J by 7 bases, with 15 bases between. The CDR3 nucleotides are TGTGCCAGCAGCCAAGACGGTACGTCCAGGGCTGGCTACACCTTC. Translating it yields CASSQDGTSRAGYTF.

DNA for the CDR3: TGTGCCAGCAGCGTATCGGGGGGCGGCACTGAAGCTTTCTTT. It specifies CASSVSGGGTEAFF. This chain joins TRBV9 and TRBJ1-1, with D maybe TRBD1 (6 bases). Germline loops: CDR1 SGDLS, CDR2 YYNGEE. The V gene lost 1 base and the J gene lost 4 bases, with 11 bases spanning the gap. CDR3 length: 14 amino acids.

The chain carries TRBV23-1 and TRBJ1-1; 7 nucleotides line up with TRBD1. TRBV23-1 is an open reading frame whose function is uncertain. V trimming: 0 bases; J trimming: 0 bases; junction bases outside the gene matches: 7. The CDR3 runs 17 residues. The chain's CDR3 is CASSQSRTGYMNTEAFF. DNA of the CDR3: TGCGCCAGCAGTCAATCCCGGACAGGATACATGAACACTGAAGCTTTCTTT.